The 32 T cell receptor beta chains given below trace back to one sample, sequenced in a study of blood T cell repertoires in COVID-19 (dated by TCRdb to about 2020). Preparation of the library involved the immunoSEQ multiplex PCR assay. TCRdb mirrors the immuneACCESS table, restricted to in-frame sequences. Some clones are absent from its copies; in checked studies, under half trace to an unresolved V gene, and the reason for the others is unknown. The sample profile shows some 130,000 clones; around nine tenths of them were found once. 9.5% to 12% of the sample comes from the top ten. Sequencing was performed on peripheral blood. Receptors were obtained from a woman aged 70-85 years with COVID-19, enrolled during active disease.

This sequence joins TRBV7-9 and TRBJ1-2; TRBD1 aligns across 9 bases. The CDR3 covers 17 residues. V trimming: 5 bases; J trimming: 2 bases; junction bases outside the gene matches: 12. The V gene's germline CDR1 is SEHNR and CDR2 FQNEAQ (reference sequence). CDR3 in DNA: TGTGCCAGCAGCATCAGCACCGGGACAGGGAGGAACTATGGCTACACCTTC. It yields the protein CASSISTGTGRNYGYTF.

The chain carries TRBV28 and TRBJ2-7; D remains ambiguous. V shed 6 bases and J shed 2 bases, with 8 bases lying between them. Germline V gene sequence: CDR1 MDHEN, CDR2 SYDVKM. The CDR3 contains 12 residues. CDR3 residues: CASRLSPYEQYF. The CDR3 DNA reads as TGTGCCAGCAGACTAAGCCCCTACGAGCAGTACTTC.

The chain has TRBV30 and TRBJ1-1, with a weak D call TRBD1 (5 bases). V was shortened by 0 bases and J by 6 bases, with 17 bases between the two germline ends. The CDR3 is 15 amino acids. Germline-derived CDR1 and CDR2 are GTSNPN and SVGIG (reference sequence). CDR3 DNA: TGTGCCTGGAGTGTACGGAGCAGGGCCGAAGCTGAAGCTTTCTTT. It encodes CAWSVRSRAEAEAFF.

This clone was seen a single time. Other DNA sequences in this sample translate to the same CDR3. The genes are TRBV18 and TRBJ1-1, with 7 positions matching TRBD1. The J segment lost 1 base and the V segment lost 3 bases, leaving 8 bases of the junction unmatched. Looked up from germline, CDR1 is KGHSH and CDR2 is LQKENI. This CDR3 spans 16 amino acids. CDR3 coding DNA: TGTGCCAGCTCACCTAGACAGGGTATAAGGAACACTGAAGCTTTCTTT. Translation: CASSPRQGIRNTEAFF.

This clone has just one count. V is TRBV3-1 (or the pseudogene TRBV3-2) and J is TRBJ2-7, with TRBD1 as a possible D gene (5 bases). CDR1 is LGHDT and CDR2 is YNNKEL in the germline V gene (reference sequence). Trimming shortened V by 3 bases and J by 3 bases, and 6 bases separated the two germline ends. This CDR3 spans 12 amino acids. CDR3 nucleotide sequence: TGTGCCAGCAGCCAGGACAACTACGAGCAGTACTTC. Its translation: CASSQDNYEQYF.

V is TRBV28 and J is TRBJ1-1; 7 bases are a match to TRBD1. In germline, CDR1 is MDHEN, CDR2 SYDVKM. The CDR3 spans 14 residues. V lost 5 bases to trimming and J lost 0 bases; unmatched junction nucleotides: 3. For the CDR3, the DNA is TGTGCCAGCAGTCCAGGGGGTCTGAACACTGAAGCTTTCTTT. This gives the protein CASSPGGLNTEAFF.

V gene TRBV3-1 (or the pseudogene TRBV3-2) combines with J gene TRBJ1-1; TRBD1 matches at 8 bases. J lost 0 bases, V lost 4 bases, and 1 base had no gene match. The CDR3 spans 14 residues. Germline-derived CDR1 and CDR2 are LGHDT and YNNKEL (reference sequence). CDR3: CASSRQGMNTEAFF. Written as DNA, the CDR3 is TGTGCCAGCAGCCGACAGGGGATGAACACTGAAGCTTTCTTT.

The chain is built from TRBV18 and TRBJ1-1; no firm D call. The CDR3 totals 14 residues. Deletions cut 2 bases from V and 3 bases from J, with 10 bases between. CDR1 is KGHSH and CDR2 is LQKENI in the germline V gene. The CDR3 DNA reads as TGTGCCAGCTCACCATCAAGAGCGGACACTGAAGCTTTCTTT. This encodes CASSPSRADTEAFF.

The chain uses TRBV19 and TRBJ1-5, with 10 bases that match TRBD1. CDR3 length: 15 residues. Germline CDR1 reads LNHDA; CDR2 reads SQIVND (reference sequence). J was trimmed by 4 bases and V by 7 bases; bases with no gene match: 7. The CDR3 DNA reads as TGTGCCAGTACCTCCACGGGACAGGGGAATCAGCCCCAGCATTTT. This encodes CASTSTGQGNQPQHF.

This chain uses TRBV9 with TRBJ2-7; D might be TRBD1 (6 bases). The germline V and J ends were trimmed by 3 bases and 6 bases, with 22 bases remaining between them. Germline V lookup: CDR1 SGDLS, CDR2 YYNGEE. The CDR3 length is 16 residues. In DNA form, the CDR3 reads TGTGCCAGCAGCGGGACGACCGGGACAACACGGCGCGAGCAGTACTTC. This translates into CASSGTTGTTRREQYF.

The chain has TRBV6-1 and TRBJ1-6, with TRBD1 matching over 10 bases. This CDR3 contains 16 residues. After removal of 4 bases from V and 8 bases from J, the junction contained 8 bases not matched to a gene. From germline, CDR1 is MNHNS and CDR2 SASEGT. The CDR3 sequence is CASSARTGGIYSPLHF. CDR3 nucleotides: TGTGCCAGCAGTGCCCGGACAGGGGGAATCTATTCACCCCTCCACTTT.

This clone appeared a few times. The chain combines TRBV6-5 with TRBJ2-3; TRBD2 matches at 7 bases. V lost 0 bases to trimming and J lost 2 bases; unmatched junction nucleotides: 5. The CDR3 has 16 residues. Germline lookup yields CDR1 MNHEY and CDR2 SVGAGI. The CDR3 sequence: CASSYSQRGSTDTQYF. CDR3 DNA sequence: TGTGCCAGCAGTTACTCCCAGCGGGGCTCCACAGATACGCAGTATTTT.

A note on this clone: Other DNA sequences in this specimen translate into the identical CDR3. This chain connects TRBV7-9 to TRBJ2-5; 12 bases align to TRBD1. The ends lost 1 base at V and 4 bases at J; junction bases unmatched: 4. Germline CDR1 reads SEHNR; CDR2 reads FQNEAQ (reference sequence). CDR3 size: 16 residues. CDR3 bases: TGTGCCAGCAGCTTAGGGGACAGGGGGCTTCGAGAGACCCAGTACTTC. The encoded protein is CASSLGDRGLRETQYF. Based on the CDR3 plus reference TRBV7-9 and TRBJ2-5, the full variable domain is DTGVSQNPRHKITKRGQNVTFRCDPISEHNRLYWYRQTLGQGPEFLTYFQNEAQLEKSRLLSDRFSAERPKGSFSTLEIQRTEQGDSAMYLCASSLGDRGLRETQYFGPGTRLLVL.

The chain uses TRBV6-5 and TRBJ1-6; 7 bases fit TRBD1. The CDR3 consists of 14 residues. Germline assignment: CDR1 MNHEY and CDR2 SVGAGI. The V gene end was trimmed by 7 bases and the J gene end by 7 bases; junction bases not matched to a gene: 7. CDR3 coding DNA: TGTGCCAGCATCCAGACAGGGAGCAATTCACCCCTCCACTTT. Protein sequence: CASIQTGSNSPLHF.

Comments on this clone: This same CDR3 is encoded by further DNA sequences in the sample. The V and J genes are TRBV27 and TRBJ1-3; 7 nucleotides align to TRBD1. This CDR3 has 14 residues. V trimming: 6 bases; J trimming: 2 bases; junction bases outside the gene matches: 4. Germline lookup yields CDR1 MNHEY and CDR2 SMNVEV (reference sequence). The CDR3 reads CASSRDRAGNTIYF. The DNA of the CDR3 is TGTGCCAGCAGCCGTGACAGGGCTGGAAACACCATATATTTT.

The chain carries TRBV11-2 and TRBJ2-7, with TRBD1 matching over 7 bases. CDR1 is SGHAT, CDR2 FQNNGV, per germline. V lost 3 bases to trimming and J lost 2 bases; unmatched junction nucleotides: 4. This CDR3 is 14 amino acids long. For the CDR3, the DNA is TGTGCCAGCAGCTTGGTCAGGGGGACCTACGAGCAGTACTTC. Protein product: CASSLVRGTYEQYF. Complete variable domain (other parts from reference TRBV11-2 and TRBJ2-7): EAGVAQSPRYKIIEKRQSVAFWCNPISGHATLYWYQQILGQGPKLLIQFQNNGVVDDSQLPKDRFSAERLKGVDSTLKIQPAKLEDSAVYLCASSLVRGTYEQYFGPGTRLTVT.

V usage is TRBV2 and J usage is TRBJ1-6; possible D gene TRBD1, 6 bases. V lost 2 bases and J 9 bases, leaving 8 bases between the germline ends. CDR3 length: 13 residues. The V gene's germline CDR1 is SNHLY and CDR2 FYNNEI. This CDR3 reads CASSETGSSPLHF. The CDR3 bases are TGTGCCAGCAGTGAAACAGGGAGTTCACCCCTCCACTTT.

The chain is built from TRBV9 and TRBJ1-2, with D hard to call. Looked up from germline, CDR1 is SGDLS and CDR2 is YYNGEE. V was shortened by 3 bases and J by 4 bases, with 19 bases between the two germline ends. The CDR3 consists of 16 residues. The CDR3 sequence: CASSGLRTTLGYGYTF. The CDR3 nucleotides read TGTGCCAGCAGCGGACTGCGGACTACCTTAGGCTATGGCTACACCTTC.

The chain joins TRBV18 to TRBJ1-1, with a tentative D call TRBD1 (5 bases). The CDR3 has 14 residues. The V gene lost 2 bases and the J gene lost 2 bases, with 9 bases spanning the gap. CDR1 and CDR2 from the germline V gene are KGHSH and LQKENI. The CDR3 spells CASSPTGTNTEAFF. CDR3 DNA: TGTGCCAGCTCACCAACAGGCACCAACACTGAAGCTTTCTTT.

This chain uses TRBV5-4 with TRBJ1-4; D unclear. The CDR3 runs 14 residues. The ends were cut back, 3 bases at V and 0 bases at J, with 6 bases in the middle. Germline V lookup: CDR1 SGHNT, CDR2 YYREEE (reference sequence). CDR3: CASSYRTTNEKLFF. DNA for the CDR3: TGTGCCAGCAGCTACAGAACAACTAATGAAAAACTGTTTTTT. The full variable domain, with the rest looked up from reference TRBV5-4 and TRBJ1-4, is ETGVTQSPTHLIKTRGQQVTLRCSSQSGHNTVSWYQQALGQGPQFIFQYYREEENGRGNFPPRFSGLQFPNYSSELNVNALELDDSALYLCASSYRTTNEKLFFGSGTQLSVL.

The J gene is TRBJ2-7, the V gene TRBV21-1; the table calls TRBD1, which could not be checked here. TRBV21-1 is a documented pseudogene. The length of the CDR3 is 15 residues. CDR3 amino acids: CASSKPRDNSYEQYF. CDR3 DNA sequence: TGTGCCAGCAGCAAACCCCGGGACAACTCCTACGAGCAGTACTTC.

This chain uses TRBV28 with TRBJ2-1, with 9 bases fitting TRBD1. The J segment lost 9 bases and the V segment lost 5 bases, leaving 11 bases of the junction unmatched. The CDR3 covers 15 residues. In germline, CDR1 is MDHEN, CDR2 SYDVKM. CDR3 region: CASSPPQGARGEQFF. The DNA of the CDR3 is TGTGCCAGCAGTCCACCACAGGGGGCGAGGGGTGAGCAGTTCTTC.

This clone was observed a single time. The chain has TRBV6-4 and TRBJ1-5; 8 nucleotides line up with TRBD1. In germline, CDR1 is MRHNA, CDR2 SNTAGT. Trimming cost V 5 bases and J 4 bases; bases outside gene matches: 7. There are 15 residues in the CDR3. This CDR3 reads CASSRRDRRNQPQHF. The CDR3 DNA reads TGTGCCAGCAGTAGACGGGACAGGCGGAATCAGCCCCAGCATTTT.

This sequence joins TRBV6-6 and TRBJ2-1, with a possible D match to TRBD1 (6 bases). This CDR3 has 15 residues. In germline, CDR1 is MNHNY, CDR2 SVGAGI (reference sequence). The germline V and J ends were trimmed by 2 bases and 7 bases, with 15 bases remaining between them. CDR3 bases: TGTGCCAGCAGTTACCTCAGGGGCGGTTTAAATGAGCAGTTCTTC. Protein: CASSYLRGGLNEQFF.

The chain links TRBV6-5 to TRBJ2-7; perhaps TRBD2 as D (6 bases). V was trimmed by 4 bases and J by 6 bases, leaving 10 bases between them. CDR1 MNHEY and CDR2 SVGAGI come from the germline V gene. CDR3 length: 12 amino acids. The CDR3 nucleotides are TGTGCCAGCAGTTTTGGAGGGTTCGAGCAGTACTTC. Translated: CASSFGGFEQYF.

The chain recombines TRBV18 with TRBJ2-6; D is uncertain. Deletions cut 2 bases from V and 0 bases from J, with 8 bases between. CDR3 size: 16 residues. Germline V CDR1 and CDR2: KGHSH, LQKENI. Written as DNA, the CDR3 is TGTGCCAGCTCACCAAACAACCCCTCTGGGGCCAACGTCCTGACTTTC. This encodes CASSPNNPSGANVLTF.

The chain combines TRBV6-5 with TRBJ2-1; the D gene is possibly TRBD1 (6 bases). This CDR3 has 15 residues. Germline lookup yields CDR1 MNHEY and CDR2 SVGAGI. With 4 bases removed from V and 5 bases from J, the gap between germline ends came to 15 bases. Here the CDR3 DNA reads TGTGCCAGCAGTTCCAGGGGAATATGGGACAATGAGCAGTTCTTC. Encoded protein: CASSSRGIWDNEQFF.

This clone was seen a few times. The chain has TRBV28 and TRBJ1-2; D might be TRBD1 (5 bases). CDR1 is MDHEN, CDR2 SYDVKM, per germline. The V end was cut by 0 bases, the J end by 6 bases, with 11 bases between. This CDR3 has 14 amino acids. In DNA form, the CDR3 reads TGTGCCAGCAGTTTATGGGGCAGGGAAGATGGCTACACCTTC. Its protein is CASSLWGREDGYTF.

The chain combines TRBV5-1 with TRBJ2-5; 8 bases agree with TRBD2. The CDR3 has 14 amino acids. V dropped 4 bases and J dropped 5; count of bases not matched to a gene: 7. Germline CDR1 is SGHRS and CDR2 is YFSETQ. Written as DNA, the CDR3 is TGCGCCAGCAGCCCGGCGCGGGGGGCTGAGACCCAGTACTTC. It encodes CASSPARGAETQYF.

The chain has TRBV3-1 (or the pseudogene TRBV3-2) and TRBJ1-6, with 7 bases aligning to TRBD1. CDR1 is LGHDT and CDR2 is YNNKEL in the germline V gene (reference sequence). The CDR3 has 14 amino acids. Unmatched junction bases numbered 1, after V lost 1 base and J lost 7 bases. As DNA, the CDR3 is TGTGCCAGCAGCCAAGTCAGGGGGAATTCACCCCTCCACTTT. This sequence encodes CASSQVRGNSPLHF.

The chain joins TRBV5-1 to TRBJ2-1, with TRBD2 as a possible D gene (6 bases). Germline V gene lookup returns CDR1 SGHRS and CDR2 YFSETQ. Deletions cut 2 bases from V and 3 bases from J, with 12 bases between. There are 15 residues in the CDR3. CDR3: CASSLAEGNYNEQFF. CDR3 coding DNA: TGCGCCAGCAGCTTAGCGGAGGGGAACTACAATGAGCAGTTCTTC.

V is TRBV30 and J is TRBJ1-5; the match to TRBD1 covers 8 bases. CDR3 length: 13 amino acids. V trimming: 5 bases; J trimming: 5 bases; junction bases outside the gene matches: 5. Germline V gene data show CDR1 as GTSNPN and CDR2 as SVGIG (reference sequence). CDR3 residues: CAWGDRGDQPQHF. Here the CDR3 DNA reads TGTGCCTGGGGCGACAGGGGAGATCAGCCCCAGCATTTT.